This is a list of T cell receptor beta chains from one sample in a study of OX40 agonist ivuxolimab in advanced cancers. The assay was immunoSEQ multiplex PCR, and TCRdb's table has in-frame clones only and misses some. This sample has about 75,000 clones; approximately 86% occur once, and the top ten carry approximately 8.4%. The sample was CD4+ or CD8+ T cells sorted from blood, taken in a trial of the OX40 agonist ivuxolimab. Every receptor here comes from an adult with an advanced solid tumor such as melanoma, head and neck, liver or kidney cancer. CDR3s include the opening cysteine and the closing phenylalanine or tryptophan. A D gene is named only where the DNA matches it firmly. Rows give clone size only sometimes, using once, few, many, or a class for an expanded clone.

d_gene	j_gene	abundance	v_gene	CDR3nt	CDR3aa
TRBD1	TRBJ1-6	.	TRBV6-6	TGTGCCAGCAGTTACGTGTCTGGACAGGGGCCTTCACCCCTCCACTTT	CASSYVSGQGPSPLHF
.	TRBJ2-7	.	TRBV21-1	TGTGCCAGCAGCAAATACCACAGGGACGTATTCTACGAGCAGTACTTC	CASSKYHRDVFYEQYF
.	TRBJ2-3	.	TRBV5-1	TGCGCCAGCAGCTTCGGTCGGACAGCCCGCCGGCGCGACACAGATACGCAGTATTTT	CASSFGRTARRRDTDTQYF
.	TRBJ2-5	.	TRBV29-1	TGCAGCGTTGTTCGTCAGGGCTGGGAGACCCAGTACTTC	CSVVRQGWETQYF
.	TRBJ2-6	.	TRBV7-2	TGTGCCAGCAGCCTGCGGGCTCAAGGAAGCTCTGGGGCCAACGTCCTGACTTTC	CASSLRAQGSSGANVLTF
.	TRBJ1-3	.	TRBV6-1	TGTGCCAGCAGCCCTGGACAGACTGGAAACACCATATATTTT	CASSPGQTGNTIYF
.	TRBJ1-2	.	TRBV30	TGTGCCTGGAGTTCGGCATTGAACTATGGCTACACCTTC	CAWSSALNYGYTF
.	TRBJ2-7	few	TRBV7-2	TGTGCCAGCACCTGGGATTCAGGAGCCTCCTACGAGCAGTACTTC	CASTWDSGASYEQYF
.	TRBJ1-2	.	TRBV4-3	TGCGCCAGCAGCCAAGAGCTACCGGGACAAAACTATGGCTACACCTTC	CASSQELPGQNYGYTF
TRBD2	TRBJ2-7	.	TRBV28	TGTGCCAGCAGTTTCAAAAATAGCGGGAGAGGGACCTACGAGCAGTACTTC	CASSFKNSGRGTYEQYF
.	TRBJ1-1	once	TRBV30	TGTGCCTGGACTCCCTCGACTGAAGCTTTCTTT	CAWTPSTEAFF
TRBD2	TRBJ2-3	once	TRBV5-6	TGTGCCAGCAGCACCCGACTAGCGATGGTCACAGATACGCAGTATTTT	CASSTRLAMVTDTQYF
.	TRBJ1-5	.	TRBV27	TGTGCCAGCAGTTTATTGGGCGGGTATAGCAATCAGCCCCAGCATTTT	CASSLLGGYSNQPQHF
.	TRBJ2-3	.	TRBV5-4	TGTGCCAGCAGCATCCTAACATCGCGACCTAGCACAGATACGCAGTATTTT	CASSILTSRPSTDTQYF
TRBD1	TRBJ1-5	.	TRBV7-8	TGTGCCAGCAGCACCGGGACAGGGGGTGTTCAGCCCCAGCATTTT	CASSTGTGGVQPQHF
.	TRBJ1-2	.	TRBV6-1	TGTGCCAGCAGCCTTCAGTTGGCTAACTATGGCTACACCTTC	CASSLQLANYGYTF
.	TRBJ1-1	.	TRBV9	TGTGCCAGCAGCGGAAAAAAGGGGCTCCGGGCGGCTGAAGCTTTCTTT	CASSGKKGLRAAEAFF
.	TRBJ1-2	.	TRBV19	TGTGCCAGTTTGGACCGTACCTATGGCTACACCTTC	CASLDRTYGYTF
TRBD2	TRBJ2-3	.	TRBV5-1	TGCGCCAGCAGCTTCGGACGGGAGGCAGATACGCAGTATTTT	CASSFGREADTQYF
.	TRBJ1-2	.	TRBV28	TGTGCCAGCAGTTTAGCCAGGGCCTATGGCTACACCTTC	CASSLARAYGYTF
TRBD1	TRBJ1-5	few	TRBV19	TGTGCCAGTAGTACCCGACAGGGTAGCAATCAGCCCCAGCATTTT	CASSTRQGSNQPQHF
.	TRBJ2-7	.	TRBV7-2	TGTGCCAGCAGCTTGGGGGCAGGGGACTACGAGCAGTACTTC	CASSLGAGDYEQYF
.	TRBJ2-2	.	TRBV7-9	TGTGCCAGCAGGGAGCAGGTTAACACCGGGGAGCTGTTTTTT	CASREQVNTGELFF
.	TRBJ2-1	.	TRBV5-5	TGTGCCAGCAGCTTGGCCGGGGGCAATGAGCAGTTCTTC	CASSLAGGNEQFF
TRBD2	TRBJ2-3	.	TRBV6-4	TGTGCCAGCTCACGAGGGACTAGCGGACGCTCGGGAGATACGCAGTATTTT	CASSRGTSGRSGDTQYF
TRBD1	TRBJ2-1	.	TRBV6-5	TGTGCCAGCAGGGCAGACAGGGGGTATATCGATGAGCAGTTCTTC	CASRADRGYIDEQFF
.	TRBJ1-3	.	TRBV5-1	TGCGCCAGCAGCCCCCACAGGGATCCGGGAAACACCATATATTTT	CASSPHRDPGNTIYF
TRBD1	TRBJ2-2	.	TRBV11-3	TGTGCCAGCAGCTCTCGACAGGGGGCCGGCGGGGAGCTGTTTTTT	CASSSRQGAGGELFF
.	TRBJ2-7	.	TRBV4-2	TGTGCCAGCAGCCTGGGGTACTCCTACGAGCAGTACTTC	CASSLGYSYEQYF
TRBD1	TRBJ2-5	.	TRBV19	TGTGCCAGTAGTAGGGACAGGGGTCGGAGAGAGACCCAGTACTTC	CASSRDRGRRETQYF
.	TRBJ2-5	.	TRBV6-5	TGTGCCAGCAGAAGGTGGACAGATCAAGAGACCCAGTACTTC	CASRRWTDQETQYF
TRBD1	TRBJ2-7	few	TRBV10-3	TGTGCCATCAACGGACAGGGGGCAACCTACGAGCAGTACTTC	CAINGQGATYEQYF
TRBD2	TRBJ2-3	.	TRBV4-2	TGTGCCAGCAGCCAAGCCCCAGCGGGGGGTCCTGATACGCAGTATTTT	CASSQAPAGGPDTQYF
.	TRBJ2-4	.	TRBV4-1	TGCGCCAGCAGCCAAGAACCGGGACGGGTCAAAAACATTCAGTACTTC	CASSQEPGRVKNIQYF
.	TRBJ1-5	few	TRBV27	TGTGCCAGCGGGCGGAACAATCAGCCCCAGCATTTT	CASGRNNQPQHF
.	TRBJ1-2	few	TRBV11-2	TGTGCCAGCAGCTTAGGAGAAGGCCCGAACTATGGCTACACCTTC	CASSLGEGPNYGYTF
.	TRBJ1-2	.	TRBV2	TGTGCCAGCAGTTTAAGGGCAGGGGACGGCTACACCTTC	CASSLRAGDGYTF
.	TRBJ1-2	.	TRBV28	TGTGCCAGCGTCTCCTCCGGGGGCCCCCAAAACTATGGCTACACCTTC	CASVSSGGPQNYGYTF
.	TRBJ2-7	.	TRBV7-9	TGTGCCAGCAGCTTGCAGCTATCCCTCTCCTACGAGCAGTACTTC	CASSLQLSLSYEQYF
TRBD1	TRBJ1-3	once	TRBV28	TGTGCCAGCAGTTTAAGTCTCGGGACAGGGATTTTAACATCTGGAAACACCATATATTTT	CASSLSLGTGILTSGNTIYF